The present T cell receptor beta chain was sequenced within a study of blood T cell repertoires in COVID-19. Study-wide background: The origin of the acute and convalescent COVID-19 samples was the United States, Italy and Spain. Sample material is recorded as cDNA or gDNA derived from T cells, B-cell-depleted T cells, or PBMCs.

Per the study methods: Amplified reference gene primers provided the basis for estimating nucleated cell counts. Profiling relied on immunoSEQ multiplex PCR, and the TCRdb table lists in-frame clones only, not all of them. V, J and clone size are those of that table, while D and trimming were read from the DNA. Of roughly 7,900 clones listed, 65% to 90% are singletons. Germline V lookup: CDR1 GTSNPN, CDR2 SVGIG (reference sequence). V lost 3 bases and J 7 bases, leaving 16 bases between the germline ends. This CDR3 contains 14 residues. This clone was detected only once. The chain is built from TRBV30 and TRBJ1-5; D ambiguous. This clonotype originated in a human donor with active COVID-19. The donor label of this sample is uncertain. Sample: peripheral blood. Written as DNA, the CDR3 is TGTGCCTGGAGCCGACACCCCGCCGACCAGCCCCAGCATTTT. Translation: CAWSRHPADQPQHF.